These 17 T cell receptor beta chains were sequenced from one sample in a study of beta chain features in type 1 diabetes. Expressed TCRB transcripts got sequenced, as all isolated RNA was reverse transcribed. The data were produced by immunoSEQ multiplex PCR, yet TCRdb's version contains in-frame clones alone and is incomplete. Here the sample spans approximately 160,000 clones, approximately 9% being singletons. Sequenced material: central memory CD4+ T cells from blood. These receptors came from a woman between 18 and 29 years old in good health.

The chain combines TRBV2 with TRBJ2-5, with 7 positions matching TRBD2. Germline assignment: CDR1 SNHLY and CDR2 FYNNEI. The CDR3 runs 14 residues. V trimming: 5 bases; J trimming: 3 bases; junction bases outside the gene matches: 6. CDR3 DNA: TGTGCCAGCAGTCAGCGGGGCGGCGAAGAGACCCAGTACTTC. Protein product: CASSQRGGEETQYF.

This clone has more than one count but fewer than ten. The same CDR3 can be traced to other DNA sequences in this sample. The CDR3 DNA reads as TGCGCCAGCAGCCCCGGGACTAGCGGGACTAATGAGCAGTTCTTC. It specifies CASSPGTSGTNEQFF. This chain joins TRBV5-1 and TRBJ2-1; 13 bases align to TRBD2. From germline, CDR1 is SGHRS and CDR2 YFSETQ. The CDR3 is 15 amino acids. J gave up 7 bases and V 4 bases, and 5 bases lay outside the gene matches.

This clone was found a few times. This chain joins TRBV5-1 and TRBJ1-1, with D tentatively TRBD1 (6 bases). Germline V gene lookup returns CDR1 SGHRS and CDR2 YFSETQ. The CDR3 sequence is 15 residues long. With 0 bases removed from V and 3 bases from J, the gap between germline ends came to 12 bases. The CDR3 nucleotides read TGCGCCAGCAGCTTGGGGAGCAACAGGGACACTGAAGCTTTCTTT. Amino acids: CASSLGSNRDTEAFF.

A few counts support this clone. The V gene is TRBV29-1, the J gene TRBJ1-3; D is ambiguous. Germline-derived CDR1 and CDR2 are SQVTM and ANQGSEA. Trimming removed 6 bases from V and 0 bases from J, with 12 bases in between. This CDR3 has 14 amino acids. The CDR3 DNA follows: TGCAGCGTGCAAACTCAATACTCTGGAAACACCATATATTTT. Protein sequence: CSVQTQYSGNTIYF.

J is TRBJ1-5 and V is TRBV6-6, with 10 nucleotides matching TRBD1. This CDR3 comprises 15 residues. After removal of 2 bases from V and 4 bases from J, the junction contained 2 bases not matched to a gene. CDR1 MNHNY and CDR2 SVGAGI come from the germline V gene (reference sequence). The CDR3 loop is CASSYRTGGNQPQHF. CDR3 DNA sequence: TGTGCCAGCAGTTACCGGACAGGGGGAAATCAGCCCCAGCATTTT.

This chain joins TRBV7-2 and TRBJ2-2; D possibly corresponds to TRBD1 (6 bases). Trimming cost V 5 bases and J 5 bases, with 21 bases left between them. The CDR3 extends over 17 amino acids. Germline assignment: CDR1 SGHTA and CDR2 FQGNSA. The CDR3 spells CASSPQGRAILTGELFF. As DNA, the CDR3 is TGTGCCAGCAGCCCACAGGGAAGGGCCATTCTAACCGGGGAGCTGTTTTTT.

The rearrangement links TRBV7-9 to TRBJ1-1; the D gene is possibly TRBD1 (6 bases). This CDR3 contains 13 residues. V lost 5 bases and J 7 bases, leaving 14 bases between the germline ends. CDR1 is SEHNR and CDR2 is FQNEAQ in the germline V gene (reference sequence). The DNA of the CDR3 is TGTGCCAGCAGCACAGAACAGGGTAGTGAAGCTTTCTTT. It is translated as CASSTEQGSEAFF.

This chain joins TRBV27 and TRBJ2-3; D perhaps matches TRBD1 (5 bases). Germline V gene data show CDR1 as MNHEY and CDR2 as SMNVEV (reference sequence). This CDR3 region has 14 residues. The V and J ends lost 3 bases and 5 bases respectively, with 12 bases between them. CDR3 amino acids: CASSLGGAGDTQYF. CDR3 nucleotides: TGTGCCAGCAGTTTGGGTGGGGCTGGAGATACGCAGTATTTT.

The rearrangement joins TRBV2 to TRBJ2-7, with TRBD2 matching over 11 bases. The CDR3 extends over 15 amino acids. Germline V gene lookup returns CDR1 SNHLY and CDR2 FYNNEI. Trimming cost V 6 bases and J 0 bases; bases outside gene matches: 4. CDR3 sequence reads: CASSLTSGVSYEQYF. CDR3 nucleotide sequence: TGTGCCAGCAGCCTGACTAGCGGGGTCTCCTACGAGCAGTACTTC. Full variable domain (rest looked up from reference TRBV2 and TRBJ2-7): EPEVTQTPSHQVTQMGQEVILRCVPISNHLYFYWYRQILGQKVEFLVSFYNNEISEKSEIFDDQFSVERPDGSNFTLKIRSTKLEDSAMYFCASSLTSGVSYEQYFGPGTRLTVT.

This clone was counted only a few times. The rearrangement joins TRBV4-1 to TRBJ1-5, with TRBD1 matching over 7 bases. Per the germline V gene, CDR1 is MGHRA and CDR2 is YSYEKL. With V trimmed by 0 bases and J by 5 bases, 10 bases remained unmatched. This CDR3 region has 17 residues. CDR3 sequence reads: CASSQDGGQGGDQPQHF. The DNA for the CDR3 is TGCGCCAGCAGCCAAGATGGGGGGCAGGGGGGCGATCAGCCCCAGCATTTT.

In its sample, this clone was seen a few times. The chain employs TRBV7-3 and TRBJ2-2; 7 nucleotides line up with TRBD1. The CDR3 runs to 15 residues. Germline assignment: CDR1 SGHTA and CDR2 FQGTGA. The trim removed 5 bases at V and 5 bases at J, leaving 8 bases unmatched. CDR3: CASSLDRVRTGELFF. In DNA, the CDR3 is TGTGCCAGCAGCCTTGACAGGGTCAGGACCGGGGAGCTGTTTTTT. Combining the CDR3 with reference TRBV7-3 and TRBJ2-2 gives the whole variable domain GAGVSQTPSNKVTEKGKYVELRCDPISGHTALYWYRQSLGQGPEFLIYFQGTGAADDSGLPNDRFFAVRPEGSVSTLKIQRTERGDSAVYLCASSLDRVRTGELFFGEGSRLTVL.

Only a few counts were recorded for this clone. The rearrangement joins TRBV9 to TRBJ1-5, with D tentatively TRBD1 (5 bases). The length of the CDR3 is 13 residues. V was clipped by 2 bases and J by 5 bases, with 8 bases between them. CDR1 is SGDLS, CDR2 YYNGEE, per germline. DNA for the CDR3: TGTGCCAGCAGCGTCCGGGGGGATCAGCCCCAGCATTTT. Its protein is CASSVRGDQPQHF.

There are a few counts of this clone. The DNA for the CDR3 is TGCAGCGTTGGAAATTTAGCGGGAGGAACAGATACGCAGTATTTT. This codes for CSVGNLAGGTDTQYF. The chain employs TRBV29-1 and TRBJ2-3, with TRBD2 matching over 10 bases. The V and J ends lost 4 bases and 3 bases, in that order; junction bases with no gene match: 7. The germline gives CDR1 SQVTM, CDR2 ANQGSEA. CDR3 size: 15 residues.

The rearrangement links TRBV7-3 to TRBJ2-1; 14 bases fit TRBD2. Germline V lookup: CDR1 SGHTA, CDR2 FQGTGA. J lost 13 bases, V lost 5 bases, and 7 bases had no gene match. CDR3 length: 14 residues. CDR3 sequence (DNA): TGTGCCAGCAGCAACGGACTAGCGGGGGGAGGACAGTTCTTC. Translated: CASSNGLAGGGQFF.

V is TRBV7-6 and J is TRBJ2-2; D remains unclear. Germline CDR1 is SGHVS and CDR2 is FNYEAQ. V gave up 2 bases and J gave up 1 base, with 8 bases separating them. The CDR3 has 15 residues. The CDR3 sequence is CASSLTRLNTGELFF. CDR3 in DNA: TGTGCCAGCAGCTTAACCAGGCTGAACACCGGGGAGCTGTTTTTT.

This clone was counted many times. The J gene is TRBJ2-2, the V gene TRBV6-5, with no clear D. CDR1 is MNHEY, CDR2 SVGAGI, per germline. The length of the CDR3 is 15 residues. V was clipped by 1 base and J by 3 bases, with 9 bases between them. In DNA, the CDR3 is TGTGCCAGCAGTTACTTCGCTATAGACACCGGGGAGCTGTTTTTT. Protein: CASSYFAIDTGELFF.

This clone has more than one count but fewer than ten. The rearrangement joins TRBV7-9 to TRBJ2-3, with 14 bases matching TRBD2. The trim removed 6 bases at V and 4 bases at J, leaving 6 bases unmatched. This CDR3 is built from 16 residues. CDR1 and CDR2 from the germline V gene are SEHNR and FQNEAQ (reference sequence). CDR3 sequence reads: CASRKTSGRGADTQYF. The CDR3 coding sequence is TGTGCCAGCAGAAAGACTAGCGGGAGGGGCGCAGATACGCAGTATTTT.